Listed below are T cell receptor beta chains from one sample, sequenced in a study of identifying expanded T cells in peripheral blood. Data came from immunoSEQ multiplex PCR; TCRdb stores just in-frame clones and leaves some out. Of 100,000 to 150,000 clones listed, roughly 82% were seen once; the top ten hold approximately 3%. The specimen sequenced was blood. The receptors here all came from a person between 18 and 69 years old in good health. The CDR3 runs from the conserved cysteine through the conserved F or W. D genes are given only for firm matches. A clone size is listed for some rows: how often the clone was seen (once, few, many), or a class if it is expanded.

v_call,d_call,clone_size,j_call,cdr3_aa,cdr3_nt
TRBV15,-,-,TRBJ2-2,CATSMRALGELFF,TGTGCCACCAGCATGCGAGCGCTCGGGGAGCTGTTTTTT
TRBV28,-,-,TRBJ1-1,CASIKDLNTEAFF,TGTGCCAGCATTAAGGACCTGAACACTGAAGCTTTCTTT
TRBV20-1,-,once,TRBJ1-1,CSARRDSRAFF,TGCAGTGCTAGGAGAGACAGTCGGGCTTTCTTT
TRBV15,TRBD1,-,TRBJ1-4,CATSSLDREGEKLFF,TGTGCCACCAGCAGCCTCGACAGGGAGGGTGAAAAACTGTTTTTT
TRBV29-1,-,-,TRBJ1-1,CSVEGVKAMNTEAFF,TGCAGCGTTGAGGGGGTTAAGGCCATGAACACTGAAGCTTTCTTT
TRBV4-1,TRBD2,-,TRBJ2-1,CASSPTPSGPTYNEQFF,TGCGCCAGCAGCCCGACCCCTAGCGGGCCAACCTACAATGAGCAGTTCTTC
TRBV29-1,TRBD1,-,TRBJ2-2,CSARTTGVGGELFF,TGCAGCGCCCGTACTACAGGGGTTGGCGGGGAGCTGTTTTTT
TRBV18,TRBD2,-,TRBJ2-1,CASSPPLAGGLGNEQFF,TGTGCCAGCTCACCACCTCTAGCGGGGGGCCTTGGGAATGAGCAGTTCTTC
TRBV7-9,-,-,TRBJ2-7,CASSEGNHPSYEQYF,TGTGCCAGCAGCGAGGGGAACCACCCCTCCTACGAGCAGTACTTC
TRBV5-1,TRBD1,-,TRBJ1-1,CASSVYDRGTEAFF,TGCGCCAGCAGCGTATATGACAGGGGCACTGAAGCTTTCTTT
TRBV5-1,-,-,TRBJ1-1,CASSSSPNLEAFF,TGCGCCAGCAGCTCCTCTCCGAACCTTGAAGCTTTCTTT
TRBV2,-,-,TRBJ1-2,CASSERSYGYTF,TGTGCCAGCAGTGAGAGGAGCTATGGCTACACCTTC
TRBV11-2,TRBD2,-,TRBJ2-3,CASSGTSSNTQYF,TGTGCCTCCTCCGGGACTAGCTCAAATACGCAGTATTTT
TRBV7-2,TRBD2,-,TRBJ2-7,CASSLERELYEQYF,TGTGCCAGCAGCTTAGAGCGGGAGCTCTACGAGCAGTACTTC
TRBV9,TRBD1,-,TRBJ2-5,CASSRDNRGTQYF,TGTGCCAGCAGCCGAGATAACAGGGGTACCCAGTACTTC
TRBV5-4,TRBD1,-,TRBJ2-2,CASSIDSIQGAGELFF,TGTGCCAGCAGCATTGATTCGATCCAGGGGGCCGGGGAGCTGTTTTTT
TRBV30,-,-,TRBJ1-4,CAWSPNGLYNEKLFF,TGTGCCTGGAGTCCTAACGGACTTTATAATGAAAAACTGTTTTTT
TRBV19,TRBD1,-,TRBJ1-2,CASSIDLQGAFGYTF,TGTGCCAGTAGTATAGATCTGCAGGGGGCTTTTGGCTACACCTTC
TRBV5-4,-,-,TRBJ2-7,CASRRQPDYEQYF,TGTGCCAGCAGACGCCAACCGGACTACGAGCAGTACTTC
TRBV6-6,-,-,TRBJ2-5,CASSYSTSGAETQYF,TGTGCCAGCAGTTACTCTACGTCGGGGGCAGAGACCCAGTACTTC
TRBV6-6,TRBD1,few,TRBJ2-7,CASSYSGQGKGSGQYF,TGTGCCAGCAGTTACTCCGGACAGGGGAAGGGTAGTGGGCAGTACTTC
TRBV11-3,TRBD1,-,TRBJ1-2,CASSLEHGGTGYHYGYTF,TGTGCCAGCAGCTTAGAACATGGTGGGACAGGTTATCACTATGGCTACACCTTC
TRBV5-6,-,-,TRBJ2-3,CASSFWASTHATSTDTQYF,TGTGCCAGCAGCTTTTGGGCTAGCACTCATGCTACTAGCACAGATACGCAGTATTTT
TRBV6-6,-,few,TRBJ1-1,CASSSTDSQAFF,TGTGCCAGCAGTTCCACGGACAGTCAAGCTTTCTTT
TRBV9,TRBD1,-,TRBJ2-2,CASSSQGQAGELFF,TGTGCCAGCAGCTCTCAAGGACAGGCCGGGGAGCTGTTTTTT
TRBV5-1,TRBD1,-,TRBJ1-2,CASSLDGTGTGDGYTF,TGCGCCAGCAGCTTGGATGGGACCGGGACAGGGGATGGCTACACCTTC
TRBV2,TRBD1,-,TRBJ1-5,CASRGQGLNRGNQPQHF,TGTGCCAGCAGGGGACAGGGCTTAAATAGGGGCAATCAGCCCCAGCATTTT
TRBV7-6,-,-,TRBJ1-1,CASSLTTGNTEAFF,TGTGCCAGCAGCTTAACGACAGGGAACACTGAAGCTTTCTTT
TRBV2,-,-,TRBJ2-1,CARGKGRHNEQFF,TGTGCCAGGGGGAAGGGTAGGCACAATGAGCAGTTCTTC
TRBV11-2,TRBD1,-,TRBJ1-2,CASSFGTGGSYYGYTF,TGTGCCAGCAGCTTTGGGACAGGAGGGTCCTATTATGGCTACACCTTC
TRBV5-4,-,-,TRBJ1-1,CASSSQGGRNTEAFF,TGTGCCAGCAGCTCACAGGGAGGAAGGAACACTGAAGCTTTCTTT